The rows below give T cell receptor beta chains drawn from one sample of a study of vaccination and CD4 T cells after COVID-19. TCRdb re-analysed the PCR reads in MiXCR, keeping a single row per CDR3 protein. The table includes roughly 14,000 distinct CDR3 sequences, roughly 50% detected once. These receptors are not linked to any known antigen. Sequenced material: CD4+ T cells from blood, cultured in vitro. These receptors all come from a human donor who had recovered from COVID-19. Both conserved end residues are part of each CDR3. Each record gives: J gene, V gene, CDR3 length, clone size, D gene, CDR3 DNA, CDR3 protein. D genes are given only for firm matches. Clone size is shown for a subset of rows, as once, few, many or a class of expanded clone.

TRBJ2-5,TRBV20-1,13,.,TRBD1,TGCAGTGCGATCGACAGGGGCCAAGAGACCCAGTACTTC,CSAIDRGQETQYF
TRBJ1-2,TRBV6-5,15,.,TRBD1,TGTGCCAGCAGTTACTCAGGACAGGGTAACTATGGCTACACCTTC,CASSYSGQGNYGYTF
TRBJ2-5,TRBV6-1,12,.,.,TGTGCCAGCAGCTTAGGTGTCGAGACCCAGTACTTC,CASSLGVETQYF
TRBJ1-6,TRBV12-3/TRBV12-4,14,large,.,TGTGCCAGCAGTGGGAGCGGAGCACTCTCACCCCTCCACTTT,CASSGSGALSPLHF
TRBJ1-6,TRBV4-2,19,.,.,TGTGCCAGCAGCCAGTTAGCCCGACAGGCTGGCTCCTATAATTCACCCCTCCACTTT,CASSQLARQAGSYNSPLHF
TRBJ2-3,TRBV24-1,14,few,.,TGTGCCACCAGTGACAACGGGGGCACAGATACGCAGTATTTT,CATSDNGGTDTQYF
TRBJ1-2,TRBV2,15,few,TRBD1,TGTGCCAGCAGTGAACGTGGGCAGGGGGACTATGGCTACACCTTC,CASSERGQGDYGYTF
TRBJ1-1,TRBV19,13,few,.,TGTGCCAGTAGTCCCAGGATCATCACTGAAGCTTTCTTT,CASSPRIITEAFF
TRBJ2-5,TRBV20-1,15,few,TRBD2,TGCAGTGCTAGAGATTATAGCGGGAGGCAAGAGACCCAGTACTTC,CSARDYSGRQETQYF
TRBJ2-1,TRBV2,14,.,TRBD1,TGTGCCAGCAGTGGGGACAGCCTATACAATGAGCAGTTCTTC,CASSGDSLYNEQFF
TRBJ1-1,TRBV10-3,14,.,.,TGTGCCATCGTCAAAGAACGGGGGAACACTGAAGCTTTCTTT,CAIVKERGNTEAFF
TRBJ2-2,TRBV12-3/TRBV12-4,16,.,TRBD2,TGTGCCAGCACCCACGGACTAGCGGGGCGAACCGGGGAGCTGTTTTTT,CASTHGLAGRTGELFF
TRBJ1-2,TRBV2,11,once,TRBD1,TGTACCACAGACAGGGATGGCGGCTACACCTTC,CTTDRDGGYTF
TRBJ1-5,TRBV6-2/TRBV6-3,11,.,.,TGTGCCAGCAGTTCCCCGGGGCCCCAGCATTTT,CASSSPGPQHF
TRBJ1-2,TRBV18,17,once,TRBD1,TGTGCCAGCTCACCACTGAGTAGACAGGGCGGAATGGATGGCTACACCTTC,CASSPLSRQGGMDGYTF
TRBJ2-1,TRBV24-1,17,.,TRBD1,TGTGCCACCAGTGCCCACCGACAGGGCGAAGATTACAATGAGCAGTTCTTC,CATSAHRQGEDYNEQFF
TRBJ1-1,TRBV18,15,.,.,TGTGCCAGCTCACGGAGGGAGGGTAAGAACACTGAAGCTTTCTTT,CASSRREGKNTEAFF
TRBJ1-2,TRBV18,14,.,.,TGTGCCAGCTCACCACGAGGCCAGGGCGAAGGCTACACCTTC,CASSPRGQGEGYTF
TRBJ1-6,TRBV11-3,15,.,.,TGTGCCAGCAGCATCTCATGGGGGGCGCGTTCACCCCTCCACTTT,CASSISWGARSPLHF
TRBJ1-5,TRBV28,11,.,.,TGTGCCAGCAGAGCAGGGCAGCCCCAGCATTTT,CASRAGQPQHF
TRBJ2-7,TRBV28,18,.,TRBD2,TGTGCCAGCAGTTTAAGGACATCATTAGCGGGCCGCTCCTACGAGCAGTACTTC,CASSLRTSLAGRSYEQYF
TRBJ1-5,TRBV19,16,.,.,TGTGCCAGTAGTATAGGAGAGGGCAAGGGCAATCAGCCCCAGCATTTT,CASSIGEGKGNQPQHF
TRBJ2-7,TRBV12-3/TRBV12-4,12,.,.,TGTGCCAGCAGTTGGCGACCGTACGAGCAGTACTTC,CASSWRPYEQYF